This entry lists 9 T cell receptor beta chains sequenced from one sample in a study of shared clonotypes between healthy human individuals. TCRdb keeps only in-frame clones here, not all; method: immunoSEQ multiplex PCR. The sample gives about 600,000 clones, around three quarters of which show up once; approximately 12% is in the top ten. The specimen was PBMCs. The receptor set was obtained from a woman aged 40 to 50 in good health. Some clones in this sample may be carry-over from other donors' samples.

This clone showed up just a few times. V usage is TRBV7-2 and J usage is TRBJ1-5; D call uncertain. The germline V and J ends were trimmed by 5 bases and 5 bases, with 10 bases remaining between them. The CDR3 has 13 residues. The germline CDR1 and CDR2 sequences are SGHTA and FQGNSA. Here the CDR3 DNA reads TGTGCCAGCAGCCGGACCGATCATCAGCCCCAGCATTTT. Protein sequence: CASSRTDHQPQHF.

This clone appeared a single time. The junction departs from germline at one end; a sequencing error may be responsible. The J gene is TRBJ1-1, the V gene TRBV4-3; D unresolved. The CDR3 runs 17 residues. CDR1 is LGHNA, CDR2 YSLEER, per germline. As DNA, the CDR3 is TGCGCCAGCAACCAATGGCCCATGGGTCCACTACGCACTGAAGCTTTCTTT. It encodes CASNQWPMGPLRTEAFF.

The sample holds a few counts of this clone. In nucleotides, the CDR3 is TGCGCCAGCAGCCCCCCGGGGCAGCTGGCCGAGCAGTACTTC. Encoded protein: CASSPPGQLAEQYF. The chain combines TRBV5-1 with TRBJ2-7; TRBD1 or TRBD2 may be the D gene (5 bases each). The CDR3 length is 14 residues. With 4 bases removed from V and 6 bases from J, the gap between germline ends came to 17 bases. Germline assignment: CDR1 SGHRS and CDR2 YFSETQ.

The J gene is TRBJ2-3, the V gene TRBV11-3; TRBD2 matches 13 bases. Trimming removed 5 bases from V and 6 bases from J; junction bases left unmatched: 8. The CDR3 sequence is 16 residues long. The germline gives CDR1 SGHNT, CDR2 YENEEA. CDR3 DNA: TGTGCCAGCAGCCCAGGGACTAGCGGGGAGACGGATACGCAGTATTTT. It yields the protein CASSPGTSGETDTQYF.

This sequence joins TRBV7-9 and TRBJ1-2; D is possibly TRBD1 (5 bases). Looked up from germline, CDR1 is SEHNR and CDR2 is FQNEAQ (reference sequence). Trimming stripped 4 bases from V and 8 bases from J, with 20 bases between. There are 15 residues in the CDR3. Here the CDR3 reads CASSSASFGAGGYTF. CDR3 in DNA: TGTGCCAGCAGCTCGGCGAGTTTCGGGGCAGGAGGCTACACCTTC.

The chain couples TRBV6-6 to TRBJ2-2; no definite D call. The ends were cut back, 2 bases at V and 6 bases at J, with 4 bases in the middle. This CDR3 has 12 residues. Germline V CDR1 and CDR2: MNHNY, SVGAGI (reference sequence). The CDR3 region is CASSYTAGELFF. As DNA, the CDR3 is TGTGCCAGCAGTTACACCGCCGGGGAGCTGTTTTTT.

This CDR3 reads CASSEPGGLGPYEQYF. The CDR3 DNA reads TGTGCCAGCAGTGAACCAGGGGGCTTGGGTCCCTACGAGCAGTACTTC. The gene calls are TRBV6-1 and TRBJ2-7, with 8 nucleotides matching TRBD1. Trimming at V came to 2 bases and at J to 2 bases, leaving 8 bases not matched to a gene. CDR1 and CDR2 from the germline V gene are MNHNS and SASEGT. This CDR3 is built from 16 residues.

This clone was counted a single time. This chain's CDR3 is CASSDELLDTQYF. In DNA form, the CDR3 reads TGTGCCAGCAGTGATGAGTTACTAGATACGCAGTATTTT. This rearrangement joins TRBV2 to TRBJ2-3; D is unclear. The CDR3 is 13 residues long. Germline V gene data show CDR1 as SNHLY and CDR2 as FYNNEI. V lost 3 bases and J lost 5, with 9 bases in between.

The gene calls are TRBV28 and TRBJ2-3, with D perhaps TRBD2 (6 bases). Trimming pared 5 bases from V and 3 bases from J, leaving 15 bases between. The CDR3 is made up of 15 amino acids. Per the germline V gene, CDR1 is MDHEN and CDR2 is SYDVKM. This CDR3 is CASSPRGLSTDTQYF. The DNA for the CDR3 is TGTGCCAGCAGTCCCCGGGGGTTGTCAACAGATACGCAGTATTTT.